Below, 16 T cell receptor beta chains from the same sample are listed, as sequenced in a study of shared clonotypes between healthy human individuals. Sequencing was performed with immunoSEQ multiplex PCR; in TCRdb, only in-frame clones are kept and a portion is missing. The repertoire holds some 2,000,000 clones, with approximately 94% as singletons. Material: naive CD4+ T cells sorted from blood. Subset specified: CD45RA+ positively selected. All receptors come from a man aged 18 to 35 in good health.

This chain connects TRBV30 to TRBJ2-7; no firm D call. CDR1 is GTSNPN and CDR2 is SVGIG in the germline V gene (reference sequence). The ends were cut back, 4 bases at V and 0 bases at J, with 13 bases in the middle. CDR3 length: 14 amino acids. The CDR3 region is CAWTAGLFSYEQYF. For the CDR3, the DNA is TGTGCCTGGACGGCAGGTCTTTTCTCCTACGAGCAGTACTTC.

The rearrangement links TRBV6-1 to TRBJ1-6; D is undetermined. This CDR3 has 12 amino acids. V shed 7 bases and J shed 7 bases, with 8 bases lying between them. CDR1 and CDR2 (germline): MNHNS, SASEGT. Here the CDR3 reads CASIGGNSPLHF. CDR3 nucleotide sequence: TGTGCCAGCATCGGCGGAAATTCACCCCTCCACTTT.

Here the CDR3 DNA reads TGTGCCAGAATAACCCTGGGGTACTTC. This sequence encodes CARITLGYF. This chain connects TRBV7-5 to TRBJ2-7. TRBV7-5 corresponds to a pseudogene. The CDR3 sequence is 9 residues long.

The chain links TRBV5-1 to TRBJ2-5; tentatively, D is TRBD2 (6 bases). The germline V gene has CDR1 SGHRS and CDR2 YFSETQ. Trimming pared 1 base from V and 2 bases from J, leaving 15 bases between. This CDR3 contains 16 residues. CDR3 DNA: TGCGCCAGCAGCTTGTTCGGAGGGAGGTCGCAAGAGACCCAGTACTTC. Amino acid sequence: CASSLFGGRSQETQYF. The variable domain in full, with the rest retrieved from reference TRBV5-1 and TRBJ2-5, is KAGVTQTPRYLIKTRGQQVTLSCSPISGHRSVSWYQQTPGQGLQFLFEYFSETQRNKGNFPGRFSGRQFSNSRSEMNVSTLELGDSALYLCASSLFGGRSQETQYFGPGTRLLVL.

The chain links TRBV7-8 to TRBJ1-4; a weak D match, TRBD1 (5 bases). Trimming removed 5 bases at V and 7 bases at J, with 20 bases between. CDR1 and CDR2 from the germline V gene are SGHVS and FQNEAQ. The CDR3 has 16 amino acids. The CDR3 DNA is TGTGCCAGCAGCCTTAGCCAGGGATTTTTTAGTGAAAAACTGTTTTTT. As protein: CASSLSQGFFSEKLFF.

This chain uses TRBV10-1 with TRBJ2-2; D is unresolved. The V gene lost 4 bases and the J gene lost 2 bases, with 11 bases spanning the gap. The CDR3 is 15 amino acids. Germline loops: CDR1 WNHNN, CDR2 SYGVQD (reference sequence). DNA of the CDR3: TGCGCCAGCAGTGCATCCGGGCCTAACACCGGGGAGCTGTTTTTT. Amino acids: CASSASGPNTGELFF.

This chain uses TRBV4-3 with TRBJ2-3, with a tentative D call TRBD2 (6 bases). The germline CDR1 and CDR2 sequences are LGHNA and YSLEER. The V end was cut by 0 bases, the J end by 2 bases, with 9 bases between. The CDR3 totals 15 residues. The CDR3 spells CASSQDGGVTDTQYF. CDR3 nucleotide sequence: TGCGCCAGCAGCCAAGACGGAGGGGTCACAGATACGCAGTATTTT.

In its sample, this clone was seen a few times. The chain links TRBV5-4 to TRBJ2-7; possibly TRBD2 for D (6 bases). The V gene lost 0 bases and the J gene lost 1 base, with 11 bases spanning the gap. Germline V gene data show CDR1 as SGHNT and CDR2 as YYREEE (reference sequence). This CDR3 has 15 residues. CDR3: CASSLGGGESYEQYF. The CDR3 nucleotides read TGTGCCAGCAGCTTGGGCGGAGGGGAGTCCTACGAGCAGTACTTC.

The chain has TRBV28 and TRBJ1-2, with D tentatively TRBD1 (6 bases). The CDR3 spans 16 residues. V was shortened by 6 bases and J by 0 bases, with 17 bases between the two germline ends. CDR1 is MDHEN and CDR2 is SYDVKM in the germline V gene. The CDR3 DNA reads TGTGCCAGCAGCACCCTGACAGGAGCGGCTAACTATGGCTACACCTTC. It is translated as CASSTLTGAANYGYTF.

This chain joins TRBV10-3 and TRBJ2-7, with D hard to call. The V gene lost 2 bases and the J gene lost 6 bases, with 8 bases spanning the gap. Germline V CDR1 and CDR2: ENHRY, SYGVKD. This CDR3 is built from 12 residues. CDR3 sequence (DNA): TGTGCCATCAGTGAGCCGGTGGGCGAGCAGTACTTC. This codes for CAISEPVGEQYF.

The CDR3 reads CASQQGYEQYF. CDR3 DNA: TGTGCCAGCCAGCAGGGCTACGAGCAGTACTTC. The genes are TRBV6-5 and TRBJ2-7, with a weak D call TRBD1 (5 bases). The V end lost 8 bases, the J end lost 3 bases, and 8 bases lay between the germline ends. Germline values: CDR1 MNHEY, CDR2 SVGAGI. This CDR3 region has 11 residues.

This chain joins TRBV6-5 and TRBJ1-1, with D unclear. The CDR3 extends over 14 amino acids. V was cut by 5 bases and J by 6 bases, with 16 bases left in between. Germline CDR1 is MNHEY and CDR2 is SVGAGI. DNA for the CDR3: TGTGCCAGCAGTGCTGGAAACAGAGGCTCTGAAGCTTTCTTT. Its translation: CASSAGNRGSEAFF.

This chain connects TRBV7-9 to TRBJ1-2; 9 nucleotides match TRBD1. CDR3 size: 18 residues. V was pared by 3 bases and J by 2 bases, with 13 bases of the junction left unmatched. Per germline, CDR1 SEHNR and CDR2 FQNEAQ (reference sequence). The CDR3 spells CASSLLPSAGQGNYGYTF. The CDR3 DNA reads TGTGCCAGCAGCTTGCTGCCGTCGGCCGGACAGGGGAACTATGGCTACACCTTC.

This clone was observed once. V is TRBV28 and J is TRBJ2-7; D may be TRBD1 or TRBD2 (7 bases each). The germline V and J ends were trimmed by 4 bases and 6 bases, with 22 bases remaining between them. There are 16 residues in the CDR3. Germline values: CDR1 MDHEN, CDR2 SYDVKM. The CDR3 nucleotides are TGTGCCAGCAGTTACCTCCAGGGGGGGGCGCGGGGCGAGCAGTACTTC. It translates to CASSYLQGGARGEQYF.

The chain recombines TRBV4-3 with TRBJ2-1; no reliable D call. The CDR3 spans 14 residues. The germline gives CDR1 LGHNA, CDR2 YSLEER. Trimming cost V 0 bases and J 6 bases, with 9 bases left between them. The CDR3 DNA reads TGCGCCAGCAGCCAAGATCTCGTCATCAATGAGCAGTTCTTC. It translates to CASSQDLVINEQFF.

This clone has a handful of counts. This chain connects TRBV28 to TRBJ1-6; unclear D gene. The CDR3 sequence is 14 residues long. Germline V CDR1 and CDR2: MDHEN, SYDVKM. V was shortened by 7 bases and J by 10 bases, with 17 bases between the two germline ends. CDR3 bases: TGTGCCAGCACTCTCGCAGGCCCTCAGTCACCCCTCCACTTT. It specifies CASTLAGPQSPLHF. The full variable domain, with the rest looked up from reference TRBV28 and TRBJ1-6, is DVKVTQSSRYLVKRTGEKVFLECVQDMDHENMFWYRQDPGLGLRLIYFSYDVKMKEKGDIPEGYSVSREKKERFSLILESASTNQTSMYLCASTLAGPQSPLHFGNGTRLTVT.